This TCR beta chain was sequenced for a study of T cells in Graves' hyperthyroidism and ophthalmopathy. Amplified TCR beta CDR3 regions derived from RNA transcripts. The HTBI set primed first-round TCR CDR3 RT-PCR. MiXCR, run by TCRdb on the multiplex PCR reads, gives a single entry per CDR3 protein. This table holds roughly 740,000 distinct CDR3 sequences, roughly 17% found once. Details on this clonotype: The antigen is unknown.

For Graves' hyperthyroidism to be stable, ophthalmopathy could not progress within 18 months. The study enrolled patients aged 18 to 65 with newly diagnosed hyperthyroidism of under 2 months' duration. Study conclusions and caveats: Expanded thyroid clonotypes (above 0.001) were mostly also found in blood. Ophthalmopathy and stable hyperthyroidism were told apart by a 13 V-J model.

V lost 2 bases and J 0 bases, leaving 5 bases between the germline ends. This CDR3 has 15 residues. CDR1 and CDR2 (germline): ENHRY, SYGVKD. Sequencing was done on a sample of blood. The chain combines TRBV10-3 with TRBJ2-6, with D perhaps TRBD1 (5 bases). This clonotype was sampled from a man younger than 35 with Graves' hyperthyroidism. The chain's CDR3 is CAISEDSSGANVLTF. The CDR3 coding sequence is TGTGCCATCAGTGAGGACAGCTCTGGGGCCAACGTCCTGACTTTC.